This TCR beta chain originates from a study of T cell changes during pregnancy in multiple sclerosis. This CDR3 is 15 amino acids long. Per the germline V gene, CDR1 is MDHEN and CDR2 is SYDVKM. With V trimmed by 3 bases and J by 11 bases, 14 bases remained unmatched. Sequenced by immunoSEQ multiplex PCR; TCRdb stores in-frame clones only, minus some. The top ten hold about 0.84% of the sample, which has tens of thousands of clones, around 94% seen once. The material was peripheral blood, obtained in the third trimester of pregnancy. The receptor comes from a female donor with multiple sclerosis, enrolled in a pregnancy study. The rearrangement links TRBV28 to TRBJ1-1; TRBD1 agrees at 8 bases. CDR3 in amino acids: CASSFRWQGAPRAFF. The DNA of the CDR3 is TGTGCCAGCAGTTTCCGGTGGCAGGGGGCCCCCAGGGCTTTCTTT.